This is a list of T cell receptor beta chains from one sample in a study of T cell responses to AZD1222 COVID-19 vaccine. Some clones are missing from TCRdb's copy, which holds only in-frame ones; the method was immunoSEQ multiplex PCR. The profile shows roughly 150,000 clones, 88% of them singletons. Source: peripheral blood, taken on day 0 of MenACWY control vaccination. These receptors were obtained from an adult in good health. The CDR3 runs from the conserved cysteine through the conserved F or W. A D gene is named only where the DNA matches it firmly. Size tells how often a clone was seen (once, few, many) or the class of an expanded clone, and some rows leave it out.

NA,TRBJ1-1,TRBV5-4,NA,CASSSGGTANTEAFF,TGTGCCAGCAGCAGCGGCGGAACGGCTAACACTGAAGCTTTCTTT
TRBD2,TRBJ2-7,TRBV10-1,NA,CASDLAGGQSYEQYF,TGCGCCAGCGACTTGGCGGGAGGGCAATCCTACGAGCAGTACTTC
NA,TRBJ1-5,TRBV6-8,NA,CASSTGSNQPQHF,TGTGCCAGCTCGACAGGCAGCAATCAGCCCCAGCATTTT
NA,TRBJ1-4,TRBV14,NA,CASSQDFHEKLFF,TGTGCCAGCAGCCAAGATTTCCATGAAAAACTGTTTTTT
NA,TRBJ1-1,TRBV18,once,CASSPPSGKTTEAFF,TGTGCCAGCTCACCACCGTCAGGGAAGACAACTGAAGCTTTCTTT
NA,TRBJ2-2,TRBV24-1,NA,CATRGTERAGELFF,TGTGCCACCAGGGGGACGGAGAGGGCCGGGGAGCTGTTTTTT
NA,TRBJ1-1,TRBV4-3,NA,CASSQDLGGRKKNTEAFF,TGCGCCAGCAGCCAAGATTTGGGGGGCAGGAAGAAGAACACTGAAGCTTTCTTT
TRBD2,TRBJ2-1,TRBV11-3,NA,CASSSLGGRNYNEQFF,TGTGCCAGCAGCTCCCTGGGCGGGAGGAATTACAATGAGCAGTTCTTC
NA,TRBJ2-1,TRBV7-9,NA,CASSPILDEQFF,TGTGCCAGCAGCCCTATTCTGGATGAGCAGTTCTTC
NA,TRBJ1-2,TRBV15,NA,CATSRVGGPGGYTF,TGTGCCACCAGCAGAGTAGGCGGCCCCGGTGGCTACACCTTC
NA,TRBJ1-3,TRBV2,NA,CASSVSRGGNTIYF,TGTGCCAGCAGTGTGTCCAGGGGAGGAAACACCATATATTTT
TRBD2,TRBJ2-1,TRBV6-2/TRBV6-3,NA,CASSSRTSGPYNEQFF,TGTGCCAGCAGTTCGAGGACTAGCGGACCATACAATGAGCAGTTCTTC
NA,TRBJ1-1,TRBV7-2,NA,CASSLRPTHLGTEAFF,TGTGCCAGCAGCTTAAGACCCACCCACCTGGGCACTGAAGCTTTCTTT
NA,TRBJ1-2,TRBV4-3,NA,CASSQDSGAAGSGYTF,TGCGCCAGCAGCCAAGATAGCGGGGCAGCGGGTTCTGGCTACACCTTC
NA,TRBJ2-1,TRBV7-2,NA,CASSSHVSSYNEQFF,TGTGCCAGCAGCTCTCATGTGAGCTCCTACAATGAGCAGTTCTTC
NA,TRBJ1-6,TRBV6-5,NA,CASSPSGAPLHF,TGTGCCAGCAGTCCCTCGGGGGCACCCCTCCACTTT
TRBD1,TRBJ1-2,TRBV10-3,few,CAISTGGNVYGYTF,TGTGCCATCAGTACAGGGGGGAACGTCTATGGCTACACCTTC
NA,TRBJ2-7,TRBV11-3,once,CASSLAESYEQYF,TGTGCCAGCAGCTTAGCAGAGTCCTACGAGCAGTACTTC
NA,TRBJ2-7,TRBV19,once,CASSISTQGDEQYF,TGTGCCAGTAGTATAAGCACCCAGGGTGACGAGCAGTACTTC
NA,TRBJ1-5,TRBV27,NA,CASSSDRNQPQHF,TGTGCCAGCAGTTCGGATAGGAATCAGCCCCAGCATTTT
NA,TRBJ2-7,TRBV6-1,NA,CASSFNRVSYEQYF,TGTGCCAGCAGTTTCAACAGGGTCTCCTACGAGCAGTACTTC
NA,TRBJ2-7,TRBV6-6,NA,CASSYSATKISYEQYF,TGTGCCAGCAGTTACTCGGCGACAAAGATCTCCTACGAGCAGTACTTC
NA,TRBJ1-2,TRBV5-1,NA,CASSFSTNYGYTF,TGCGCCAGCAGCTTCAGCACTAACTATGGCTACACCTTC
TRBD1,TRBJ2-1,TRBV5-1,NA,CASSLTTGSYNEQFF,TGCGCCAGCAGCTTGACGACAGGGTCCTACAATGAGCAGTTCTTC
NA,TRBJ1-1,TRBV7-3,once,CASSPMPGEPAFF,TGTGCCAGCAGCCCAATGCCCGGAGAGCCAGCTTTCTTT
NA,TRBJ1-1,TRBV29-1,NA,CSVRHGNTEAFF,TGCAGCGTTAGACATGGGAACACTGAAGCTTTCTTT
NA,TRBJ1-1,TRBV3-1/TRBV3-2,NA,CASRNKLEAFF,TGTGCCAGCAGGAATAAACTTGAAGCTTTCTTT
TRBD1,TRBJ2-2,TRBV5-1,NA,CASTFGTANTGELFF,TGCGCCAGCACCTTCGGGACAGCGAACACCGGGGAGCTGTTTTTT
NA,TRBJ1-1,TRBV24-1,NA,CATSDTGSPIGAFF,TGTGCCACCAGTGATACGGGATCTCCGATCGGAGCTTTCTTT
NA,TRBJ2-7,TRBV11-2,NA,CASSRRQVSSYEQYF,TGTGCCAGCAGCCGGAGACAGGTCAGCTCCTACGAGCAGTACTTC
NA,TRBJ2-7,TRBV6-4,NA,CASSKNKRGYEQYF,TGTGCCAGCTCAAAGAACAAAAGGGGCTACGAGCAGTACTTC
NA,TRBJ1-1,TRBV5-4,NA,CASSLGGRALNTEAFF,TGTGCCAGCAGCTTGGGTGGCAGAGCCTTGAACACTGAAGCTTTCTTT
NA,TRBJ2-3,TRBV29-1,once,CSGRAPGEDTQYF,TGCAGCGGGAGGGCCCCAGGGGAAGATACGCAGTATTTT
NA,TRBJ1-2,TRBV5-1,NA,CASSRRGPEDGYTF,TGCGCCAGCAGCCGACGGGGGCCCGAGGACGGCTACACCTTC
NA,TRBJ1-2,TRBV2,NA,CASGGRNYGYTF,TGTGCCAGCGGGGGACGGAACTATGGCTACACCTTC
NA,TRBJ1-5,TRBV2,NA,CASRAGREGQPQHF,TGTGCCAGCAGGGCAGGCCGGGAGGGTCAGCCCCAGCATTTT
NA,TRBJ2-7,TRBV10-3,once,CATLSRGGVGEQYF,TGTGCCACCCTGAGTCGTGGAGGGGTAGGGGAGCAGTACTTC